The source of this T cell receptor beta chain is a study of T cell repertoires in ileal Crohn's disease (dated by TCRdb to about 2019). In the study overall: Median disease duration was roughly eight years, and about 40% of patients were identified as active smokers at the time of surgery. Roughly half of the patients were given postoperative therapy, with under 12 receiving thiopurines and over 15 receiving anti-TNF agents. A Rutgeerts score higher than i0 was the definition used for endoscopic postoperative recurrence. Surgery was performed for a complication in all patients, with stricturing disease in approximately 60% and penetrating disease in approximately 39%. TCR repertoire analysis was performed in about 59 Crohn's disease patients drawn from a prospective multicentre cohort. A total of approximately 170 mucosal samples from some 57 patients were sequenced, collected from several sites on the surgical specimen as well as at postoperative endoscopy. The study was conducted in parallel with a multicentre cohort that was designed to identify predictors of early endoscopic recurrence following ileocolonic resection.

For commercial TCRB immunosequencing, approximately 500 nanograms of biopsy DNA were submitted for each sample. Adaptive Biotechnology amplified the CDR3 regions from genomic DNA with a two-step multiplex PCR designed to control amplification bias. In the first PCR, primers covered every V and J gene segment, and in the second PCR, barcodes and Illumina adapters were added. An Illumina instrument was used to sequence the CDR3 libraries. In the source study's methods: The analysis used both the pipelines supplied by the vendor and custom analysis of the raw data in R/Bioconductor with R version 3.3.0. Clonality, ranging from 0 to 1, was calculated as the inverse of the normalised Shannon entropy of all productive clones. High-frequency clones were defined as the share of the repertoire occupied by the top 100 clones, with only clones passing a 95% confidence test being retained. The Simpson index measured repertoire diversity, and the Morisita-Horn index measured overlap between samples. Here the immuneACCESS table is served through TCRdb, limited to in-frame sequences with V and J called. Missing clones are a known gap in these copies; in checked studies unresolved V genes cover under half, and the rest lacks a known reason. From that table come the V and J calls and clone size; the DNA was used to work out D and trimming. The sample table contains about 16,000 clones; only one count was recorded for just over 70% of them. The ten top clones hold approximately 5% of the sample.

Overall study results and their limits: A significantly higher proportion of clonal expansions was observed in active smokers at surgery than in non-smokers (25.9% vs 17.9%, p=0.02). Only a subgroup of patients, of unstated size, had their mucosal CD4 and CD8 T cells sorted and sequenced. Endoscopic recurrence was found to be associated with higher high-frequency clone percentages at surgery, and recurrence was observed in all patients with clonality above 26.8% (18/57). Compared with CD4 T cells, sorted CD8 T cells held more high-frequency clones, which suggests that the mucosal expansions were mostly CD8.

The CDR3 numbers 15 residues from cysteine through phenylalanine. The kept DNA is CDR3 alone, 45 bases in frame from the first base. CDR1 is given as SNHLY and CDR2 as FYNNEI, both from the germline V gene. The junction shows trimming of 0 bases on V and 2 bases on J, plus 10 bases between the germline ends. About this clone: It lacks a known antigen. Base quality data are lacking; no much larger clone is found one base away.

Adults with ileal or ileocolonic Crohn's disease and an indication for ileocolonic resection were eligible for inclusion. Whole ileal mucosal biopsies were kept frozen at -80 degrees C prior to DNA extraction. Genomic DNA was extracted from frozen whole biopsies using a TRizol-based method and was quantified with a NanoDrop 2000 spectrophotometer. The sequence derives from an adult with Crohn's disease. Here the chain combines TRBV2 and TRBJ1-2; the best D guess is TRBD1, with 6 bases matching. Sequencing input: ileal tissue. The encoded CDR3 is CASSEAQGMNYGYTF. The nucleotide sequence is TGTGCCAGCAGTGAAGCGCAGGGGATGAACTATGGCTACACCTTC. The reference TRBV2 and TRBJ1-2 proteins fill in what lies around the CDR3, so the full variable domain reads EPEVTQTPSHQVTQMGQEVILRCVPISNHLYFYWYRQILGQKVEFLVSFYNNEISEKSEIFDDQFSVERPDGSNFTLKIRSTKLEDSAMYFCASSEAQGMNYGYTFGSGTRLTVV.